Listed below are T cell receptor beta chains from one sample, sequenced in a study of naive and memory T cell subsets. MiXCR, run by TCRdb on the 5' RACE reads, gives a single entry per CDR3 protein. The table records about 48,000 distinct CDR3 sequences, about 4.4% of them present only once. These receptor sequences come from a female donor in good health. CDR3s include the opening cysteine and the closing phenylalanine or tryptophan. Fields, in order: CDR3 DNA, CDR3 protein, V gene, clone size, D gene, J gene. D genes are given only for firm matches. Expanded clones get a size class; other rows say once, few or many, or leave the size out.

DNA: TGCGCCAGCAGCTCGACTCTCGACTATGGCTACACCTTC
CDR3: CASSSTLDYGYTF
V: TRBV5-1
size: many
D: -
J: TRBJ1-2

DNA: TGCAGCGTCCGGACAGGGGTATATGGCTACACCTTC
CDR3: CSVRTGVYGYTF
V: TRBV29-1
size: many
D: TRBD1
J: TRBJ1-2

DNA: TGTGCCAGCAGTCGGACAGCCGCACCCCTCCACTTT
CDR3: CASSRTAAPLHF
V: TRBV6-5
size: many
D: -
J: TRBJ1-6

DNA: TGTGCCAGCTCGACTAGCGGGTTCAATGAGCAGTTCTTC
CDR3: CASSTSGFNEQFF
V: TRBV6-4
size: many
D: TRBD2
J: TRBJ2-1

DNA: TGTGCCAGTAGTACCAGACTAGCGGGAGGGCCTTCGGGCACAGATACGCAGTATTTT
CDR3: CASSTRLAGGPSGTDTQYF
V: TRBV19
size: many
D: TRBD2
J: TRBJ2-3

DNA: TGTGCCAGCTCACCATGGGTTGGGGGCCCGTTGAATGAGCAGTTCTTC
CDR3: CASSPWVGGPLNEQFF
V: TRBV18
size: many
D: -
J: TRBJ2-1

DNA: TGTGCCAGCAGCTTGTTAGGGGCGGGAGCCAAAAACATTCAGTACTTC
CDR3: CASSLLGAGAKNIQYF
V: TRBV5-4
size: -
D: -
J: TRBJ2-4

DNA: TGCAGTGCTAGAAACAGGGGGGCCAATGAGCAGTTCTTC
CDR3: CSARNRGANEQFF
V: TRBV20-1
size: many
D: TRBD1
J: TRBJ2-1

DNA: TGTGCCAGTCTCCGGGGGGGCGAGCAGTACTTC
CDR3: CASLRGGEQYF
V: TRBV25-1
size: many
D: TRBD2
J: TRBJ2-7

DNA: TGTGCCAGCAGCTTGGGGGGACAGGGACTTCATTTT
CDR3: CASSLGGQGLHF
V: TRBV5-6
size: many
D: TRBD1
J: TRBJ1-1

DNA: TGTGCCAGCAGTTACTCCGCGACTAGCGGGAGGGCCGTAGATACGCAGTATTTT
CDR3: CASSYSATSGRAVDTQYF
V: TRBV6-6
size: many
D: TRBD2
J: TRBJ2-3

DNA: TGTGCCAGCAGTTTGGGGGGACAGAACACTGAAGCTTTCTTT
CDR3: CASSLGGQNTEAFF
V: TRBV28
size: many
D: -
J: TRBJ1-1

DNA: TGTGCCAGCAGTTTGAGACTAGCGGGCGGGGAGCTGTTTTTT
CDR3: CASSLRLAGGELFF
V: TRBV28
size: many
D: TRBD2
J: TRBJ2-2

DNA: TGTGCCAGCACCGAGCACTCTAGCGGGAGGACTCTCGAGCAGTACTTC
CDR3: CASTEHSSGRTLEQYF
V: TRBV28
size: many
D: TRBD2
J: TRBJ2-7

DNA: TGTGCCAGCAGCGTAATATTTCGGAGCAGAACTAACTATGGCTACACCTTC
CDR3: CASSVIFRSRTNYGYTF
V: TRBV28
size: many
D: -
J: TRBJ1-2

DNA: TGCAGTGCTAGGAGGGGGAACCCAGATACGCAGTATTTT
CDR3: CSARRGNPDTQYF
V: TRBV20-1
size: many
D: -
J: TRBJ2-3

DNA: TGTGCCAGCAGTTTACTTTGGCAAGTTCTAGGGGATACGCAGTATTTT
CDR3: CASSLLWQVLGDTQYF
V: TRBV12-3/TRBV12-4
size: few
D: -
J: TRBJ2-3

DNA: TGCAGTGCTAGAGGGGGGCAAAATAATTCACCCCTCCACTTT
CDR3: CSARGGQNNSPLHF
V: TRBV20-1
size: few
D: -
J: TRBJ1-6

DNA: TGCGCCAGCAGCTGGAGCCCGGGACAGTCCTACGAGCAGTACTTC
CDR3: CASSWSPGQSYEQYF
V: TRBV5-1
size: many
D: TRBD1
J: TRBJ2-7

DNA: TGCAGTGCTAGGCCCCCCTTATCGGGGAACACTGAAGCTTTCTTT
CDR3: CSARPPLSGNTEAFF
V: TRBV20-1
size: many
D: -
J: TRBJ1-1

DNA: TGTGCCAGCTCACCACTGGATACGCAGTATTTT
CDR3: CASSPLDTQYF
V: TRBV18
size: many
D: -
J: TRBJ2-3

DNA: TGTGCCAGCAGCCAAGTGGATTATGGCTACACCTTC
CDR3: CASSQVDYGYTF
V: TRBV3-1
size: many
D: -
J: TRBJ1-2

DNA: TGCAGTGAGTCTCTCGGGAAGAAGGGAGATACGCAGTATTTT
CDR3: CSESLGKKGDTQYF
V: TRBV20-1
size: many
D: -
J: TRBJ2-3

DNA: TGCAGTGCTCGGGCGACCGGGACTAGCGGGAGGTGGGGCACCGGGGAGCTGTTTTTT
CDR3: CSARATGTSGRWGTGELFF
V: TRBV20-1
size: many
D: TRBD2
J: TRBJ2-2

DNA: TGCGCCAGCAGTCCCAAGGAGTATAGCACAGATACGCAGTATTTT
CDR3: CASSPKEYSTDTQYF
V: TRBV10-1
size: many
D: -
J: TRBJ2-3

DNA: TGTGCCAGCAGTACGAGACGAGGGACAGATAACTCCTACGAGCAGTACTTC
CDR3: CASSTRRGTDNSYEQYF
V: TRBV27
size: many
D: TRBD1
J: TRBJ2-7

DNA: TGCGCCAGCAGTCAAACCGGGATTTGGTACAATGAGCAGTTCTTC
CDR3: CASSQTGIWYNEQFF
V: TRBV23-1
size: many
D: -
J: TRBJ2-1

DNA: TGTGCCAGCAGTGAATGGACAGGGGAGGTGAATGAGCAGTTCTTC
CDR3: CASSEWTGEVNEQFF
V: TRBV6-1
size: -
D: TRBD1
J: TRBJ2-1

DNA: TGTGCCAGCAGCCTTGGGCGAGGCACCTATGGCTACACCTTC
CDR3: CASSLGRGTYGYTF
V: TRBV3-1
size: many
D: -
J: TRBJ1-2

DNA: TGCAGCGTCCAGGGTTCTGGGGAAAAACTGTTTTTT
CDR3: CSVQGSGEKLFF
V: TRBV29-1
size: -
D: -
J: TRBJ1-4

DNA: TGTGCCAGCAGCCACCTTGATCTTAGGGATTCGAACTATGGCGACACCTTC
CDR3: CASSHLDLRDSNYGDTF
V: TRBV14
size: -
D: -
J: TRBJ1-2

DNA: TGTGCCACCAGTGACGGGGGGGGCAGGATCTACGAGCAGTACTTC
CDR3: CATSDGGGRIYEQYF
V: TRBV24-1
size: many
D: TRBD2
J: TRBJ2-7

DNA: TGTGCCAGCAGCCAAGAACGGCTAGCGGGAGTCCCGCAGTATTTT
CDR3: CASSQERLAGVPQYF
V: TRBV4-2
size: many
D: TRBD2
J: TRBJ2-3

DNA: TGTGCCAGCAGACACGGACAGGGGACGCTCAGGGGCAATCAGCCCCAGCATTTT
CDR3: CASRHGQGTLRGNQPQHF
V: TRBV6-2/TRBV6-3
size: many
D: TRBD1
J: TRBJ1-5